Shown below are 20 T cell receptor beta chains from a single sample sequenced in a study of cytomegalovirus exposure and HLA in healthy donors. The PCR used 60 Vbeta and 13 Jbeta primers. The repertoire was sequenced with immunoSEQ multiplex PCR; TCRdb's copy has only in-frame clones and lacks some. The sample contains tens of thousands of clones, approximately 84% of which appear only once. Sequenced input: PBMCs. The receptor set was obtained from a young woman in good health and CMV-seropositive.

Here the CDR3 reads CASRAGAMNTEAFF. CDR3 bases: TGCGCCAGCAGGGCAGGGGCGATGAACACTGAAGCTTTCTTT. This sequence joins TRBV5-1 and TRBJ1-1; a possible D gene is TRBD1 (6 bases). Germline V gives CDR1 SGHRS, CDR2 YFSETQ. The CDR3 is 14 amino acids. Trimming stripped 5 bases from V and 0 bases from J, with 11 bases between.

The V and J genes are TRBV29-1 and TRBJ2-7; D not certain. This CDR3 spans 13 amino acids. The V end lost 6 bases, the J end lost 2 bases, and 14 bases lay between the germline ends. Germline values: CDR1 SQVTM, CDR2 ANQGSEA. The CDR3 sequence: CSVAGLLTYEQYF. CDR3 nucleotide sequence: TGCAGCGTGGCAGGATTACTTACCTACGAGCAGTACTTC.

V usage is TRBV6-1 and J usage is TRBJ1-1; D not certain. The length of the CDR3 is 15 residues. V was clipped by 5 bases and J by 2 bases, with 15 bases between them. CDR1 MNHNS and CDR2 SASEGT come from the germline V gene. In DNA form, the CDR3 reads TGTGCCAGCAGTCCATCTTCTAACTTAAACACTGAAGCTTTCTTT. Translated, it gives CASSPSSNLNTEAFF.

The rearrangement uses TRBV7-8 and TRBJ1-2; weak D call: TRBD1 (6 bases). The length of the CDR3 is 16 residues. V was shortened by 1 base and J by 7 bases, with 19 bases between the two germline ends. The germline V gene has CDR1 SGHVS and CDR2 FQNEAQ. CDR3 protein: CASSLEYDNRDTGYTF. The CDR3 DNA sequence: TGTGCCAGCAGCTTAGAGTACGATAACAGGGATACTGGCTACACCTTC.

The chain combines TRBV18 with TRBJ2-7, with 11 bases fitting TRBD2. The CDR3 spans 15 residues. Looked up from germline, CDR1 is KGHSH and CDR2 is LQKENI. With V trimmed by 0 bases and J by 5 bases, 3 bases remained unmatched. CDR3 nucleotides: TGTGCCAGCTCACCACCGGGACTAGCGGTTAACGAGCAGTACTTC. It translates to CASSPPGLAVNEQYF.

The chain carries TRBV28 and TRBJ1-5; D is perhaps TRBD1 (6 bases). The V and J ends lost 2 bases and 2 bases respectively, with 10 bases between them. Germline V CDR1 and CDR2: MDHEN, SYDVKM. The CDR3 is made up of 15 amino acids. CDR3 sequence reads: CASSLRTVGNQPQHF. CDR3 DNA sequence: TGTGCCAGCAGTTTAAGGACAGTCGGCAATCAGCCCCAGCATTTT.

The chain recombines TRBV28 with TRBJ2-7; 7 bases match TRBD1. CDR1 and CDR2 from the germline V gene are MDHEN and SYDVKM. V gave up 2 bases and J gave up 0 bases; unmatched junction bases: 4. This CDR3 is 15 amino acids long. CDR3 coding DNA: TGTGCCAGCAGTTTACACGCAGGGGGCTCCTACGAGCAGTACTTC. It specifies CASSLHAGGSYEQYF.

The chain couples TRBV7-9 to TRBJ2-7, with no clear D. This CDR3 spans 13 amino acids. Germline V gene sequence: CDR1 SEHNR, CDR2 FQNEAQ (reference sequence). The ends were cut back, 1 base at V and 7 bases at J, with 11 bases in the middle. The CDR3 DNA sequence: TGTGCCAGCAGCTTAGATGTTAGTTGGGAGCAGTACTTC. Translated: CASSLDVSWEQYF.

The rearrangement uses TRBV7-9 and TRBJ2-7, with D possibly being TRBD1 (5 bases). The CDR3 has 15 residues. The germline V gene has CDR1 SEHNR and CDR2 FQNEAQ (reference sequence). V was shortened by 1 base and J by 1 base, with 11 bases between the two germline ends. The CDR3 DNA is TGTGCCAGCAGCTTAGAGCAGGGCCAATCCTACGAGCAGTACTTC. It encodes CASSLEQGQSYEQYF.

This clone was counted between two and nine times. The chain combines TRBV6-1 with TRBJ1-5, with unresolved D. Germline CDR1 MNHNS, CDR2 SASEGT. V lost 4 bases, J lost 2 bases, and 9 bases lay in between. CDR3 length: 14 amino acids. The chain's CDR3 is CASSALYGNQPQHF. CDR3 DNA sequence: TGTGCCAGCAGTGCCTTATATGGCAATCAGCCCCAGCATTTT.

The V gene is TRBV29-1, the J gene TRBJ1-1; no definite D call. Trimming stripped 7 bases from V and 5 bases from J, with 17 bases between. Per germline, CDR1 SQVTM and CDR2 ANQGSEA. The CDR3 sequence is 13 residues long. CDR3 nucleotide sequence: TGCAGCGCCCTCGGACTGATTGAGACTGAAGCTTTCTTT. Its translation: CSALGLIETEAFF.

The genes are TRBV9 and TRBJ1-4; D is possibly TRBD1 (6 bases). The V and J ends lost 4 bases and 1 base respectively, with 11 bases between them. CDR1 and CDR2 (germline): SGDLS, YYNGEE. The CDR3 has 15 residues. The DNA of the CDR3 is TGTGCCAGCAGCATCCAGGGGAGAACTAATGAAAAACTGTTTTTT. Protein: CASSIQGRTNEKLFF.

V is TRBV27 and J is TRBJ2-2; no reliable D call. This CDR3 comprises 14 residues. Trimming cost V 3 bases and J 4 bases, with 9 bases left between them. Germline-derived CDR1 and CDR2 are MNHEY and SMNVEV (reference sequence). The CDR3 spells CASSFLQATGELFF. The CDR3 region has the DNA TGTGCCAGCAGTTTCCTCCAGGCCACCGGGGAGCTGTTTTTT.

The V and J genes are TRBV7-8 and TRBJ2-7; D ambiguous. Germline V gene lookup returns CDR1 SGHVS and CDR2 FQNEAQ. The V gene lost 2 bases and the J gene lost 3 bases, with 14 bases spanning the gap. The CDR3 spans 15 residues. CDR3 sequence: CASSLSSLAYYEQYF. The CDR3 nucleotides read TGTGCCAGCAGCTTAAGCTCCCTCGCTTACTACGAGCAGTACTTC.

The genes are TRBV19 and TRBJ2-2; no definite D call. Germline V gene data show CDR1 as LNHDA and CDR2 as SQIVND (reference sequence). V was shortened by 7 bases and J by 0 bases, with 6 bases between the two germline ends. The CDR3 length is 13 residues. The CDR3 coding sequence is TGTGCCAGTATGGCTCCGAACACCGGGGAGCTGTTTTTT. Translating gives CASMAPNTGELFF.

This chain links TRBV7-9 with TRBJ2-7; 8 nucleotides agree with TRBD2. CDR3 length: 17 residues. Germline CDR1 and CDR2: SEHNR and FQNEAQ (reference sequence). V lost 4 bases and J lost 3; bases outside the gene matches: 14. The CDR3: CASSSGGRGLVDYEQYF. DNA for the CDR3: TGTGCCAGCAGCTCTGGGGGCCGGGGACTAGTCGACTACGAGCAGTACTTC. The whole variable domain, remainder taken from reference TRBV7-9 and TRBJ2-7, is DTGVSQNPRHKITKRGQNVTFRCDPISEHNRLYWYRQTLGQGPEFLTYFQNEAQLEKSRLLSDRFSAERPKGSFSTLEIQRTEQGDSAMYLCASSSGGRGLVDYEQYFGPGTRLTVT.

The V gene is TRBV9, the J gene TRBJ2-3, with TRBD1 identical over 10 bases. V trimming: 3 bases; J trimming: 3 bases; junction bases outside the gene matches: 7. Germline V gene sequence: CDR1 SGDLS, CDR2 YYNGEE. The CDR3 consists of 16 residues. The CDR3 DNA is TGTGCCAGCAGCGAGCCGACAGGGGGCGGGACAGATACGCAGTATTTT. It translates to CASSEPTGGGTDTQYF.

The chain links TRBV30 to TRBJ2-3, with D possibly TRBD2 on 6 matching bases. The germline CDR1 and CDR2 sequences are GTSNPN and SVGIG (reference sequence). Trimming removed 2 bases at V and 6 bases at J, with 9 bases between. The CDR3 has 12 amino acids. The CDR3 protein is CAWSIAGDTQYF. In DNA, the CDR3 is TGTGCCTGGAGTATTGCGGGGGATACGCAGTATTTT.

The rearrangement joins TRBV27 to TRBJ1-1; D not resolved. Germline CDR1 and CDR2: MNHEY and SMNVEV (reference sequence). The V gene lost 4 bases and the J gene lost 11 bases, with 23 bases spanning the gap. There are 15 residues in the CDR3. The CDR3 DNA reads TGTGCCAGCAGTTCATACAGTTCCCATAACTTAGAGGCTTTCTTT. It yields the protein CASSSYSSHNLEAFF.

This clone is a singleton in its sample. The gene calls are TRBV5-6 and TRBJ2-1; D is undetermined. Deletions cut 4 bases from V and 7 bases from J, with 9 bases between. Germline V gives CDR1 SGHDT, CDR2 YYEEEE. The CDR3 has 12 amino acids. CDR3 in DNA: TGTGCCAGCAGCCCGTCAACTAATGAGCAGTTCTTC. Amino acids: CASSPSTNEQFF.